The next 20 T cell receptor beta chains were all read from a single sample in a study of T cells after yellow fever vaccination. One entry per CDR3 protein, called by TCRdb with MiXCR from the 5' RACE reads. In the table there are 340,000 or so distinct CDR3 sequences, under 15% of which are singletons. The sequencing used CD4+ T cells sorted from PBMCs, collected 15 days after the yellow fever booster vaccination. These receptors were collected from a man aged 18 to 35 who received the YFV17D yellow fever vaccine.

This clonotype was seen a handful of times. The chain uses TRBV6-1 and TRBJ1-2, with D hard to call. From germline, CDR1 is MNHNS and CDR2 SASEGT. V was clipped by 7 bases and J by 4 bases, with 16 bases between them. The CDR3 is made up of 14 amino acids. This CDR3 is CASIRRDKTYGYTF. CDR3 bases: TGTGCCAGCATCCGCCGCGACAAGACCTATGGCTACACCTTC.

This clonotype was seen repeatedly, ten times or more. The V gene is TRBV6-1, the J gene TRBJ2-7; D gene uncertain. The CDR3 sequence is 13 residues long. The germline CDR1 and CDR2 sequences are MNHNS and SASEGT. V was shortened by 5 bases and J by 7 bases, with 15 bases between the two germline ends. In DNA, the CDR3 is TGTGCCAGCAGTCACCCTCAGTGGTTGGAGCAGTACGTC. Its translation: CASSHPQWLEQYV.

This clonotype came up a few times. The rearrangement links TRBV29-1 to TRBJ2-3, with D possibly being TRBD1 or TRBD2 (6 bases each). The CDR3 runs to 14 residues. Trimming took off 5 bases at V and 3 bases at J, with 15 bases between the two ends. Germline CDR1 and CDR2: SQVTM and ANQGSEA. The CDR3 sequence: CSVSGAGRTDTQYF. CDR3 DNA: TGCAGCGTTTCGGGGGCGGGGCGGACAGATACGCAGTATTTT.

The chain joins TRBV15 to TRBJ1-5; no definite D call. The V and J ends lost 0 bases and 2 bases respectively, with 11 bases between them. The length of the CDR3 is 16 residues. Germline values: CDR1 LNHNV, CDR2 YYDKDF (reference sequence). The CDR3: CATSRDRPGGNQPQHF. Here the CDR3 DNA reads TGTGCCACCAGCAGAGATCGTCCTGGGGGCAATCAGCCCCAGCATTTT.

The chain couples TRBV6-5 to TRBJ1-1; 7 bases are a match to TRBD1. CDR3 size: 15 residues. CDR1 is MNHEY and CDR2 is SVGAGI in the germline V gene. The J segment lost 6 bases and the V segment lost 7 bases, leaving 14 bases of the junction unmatched. CDR3 in amino acids: CASTRGGAGTAEAFF. In DNA form, the CDR3 reads TGTGCCAGCACCCGAGGGGGCGCCGGGACGGCTGAAGCTTTCTTT.

This clonotype was seen only a few times. This chain connects TRBV7-9 to TRBJ2-1, with D tentatively TRBD2 (6 bases). The V end was cut by 1 base, the J end by 8 bases, with 9 bases between. The CDR3 spans 13 residues. From germline, CDR1 is SEHNR and CDR2 FQNEAQ (reference sequence). CDR3 region: CASSLVGGDEQFF. The CDR3 bases are TGTGCCAGCAGCTTAGTGGGGGGAGATGAGCAGTTCTTC.

The chain employs TRBV7-2 and TRBJ2-7; 9 bases are shared with TRBD1. The germline CDR1 and CDR2 sequences are SGHTA and FQGNSA. The length of the CDR3 is 15 residues. V lost 2 bases to trimming and J lost 3 bases; unmatched junction nucleotides: 5. CDR3 region: CASSLSWGQGYEQYF. The CDR3 DNA is TGTGCCAGCAGCTTAAGCTGGGGACAGGGCTACGAGCAGTACTTC. Full variable domain (outside the CDR3, taken from reference TRBV7-2 and TRBJ2-7): GAGVSQSPSNKVTEKGKDVELRCDPISGHTALYWYRQSLGQGLEFLIYFQGNSAPDKSGLPSDRFSAERTGGSVSTLTIQRTQQEDSAVYLCASSLSWGQGYEQYFGPGTRLTVT.

The chain joins TRBV20-1 to TRBJ2-2; 9 positions agree with TRBD1. Unmatched junction bases numbered 10, after V lost 8 bases and J lost 6 bases. The CDR3 totals 14 residues. The germline V gene encodes CDR1 DFQATT and CDR2 SNEGSKA (reference sequence). The CDR3 loop is CSSPGTGIPGELFF. Here the CDR3 DNA reads TGCAGTTCTCCCGGGACAGGGATTCCCGGGGAGCTGTTTTTT.

The J gene is TRBJ1-3, the V gene TRBV7-6; tentative D call: TRBD1 (5 bases). The germline V and J ends were trimmed by 6 bases and 4 bases, with 19 bases remaining between them. This CDR3 spans 16 amino acids. Per germline, CDR1 SGHVS and CDR2 FNYEAQ. The CDR3 here is CASSQGWGLGGNTIYF. CDR3 DNA sequence: TGTGCCAGCAGTCAGGGATGGGGCTTGGGAGGAAACACCATATATTTT.

The table lists this clonotype with a few counts. DNA of the CDR3: TGTGCCAGCAGCTCGCGTGCTTTTGGCGGGGAGCTGTTTTTT. Translating it yields CASSSRAFGGELFF. This chain connects TRBV7-7 to TRBJ2-2; D unclear. V was cut by 4 bases and J by 7 bases, with 13 bases left in between. Germline V gene sequence: CDR1 SSHAT, CDR2 FNYEAQ (reference sequence). The CDR3 consists of 14 residues.

This clonotype has more than one count but fewer than ten. The chain recombines TRBV7-2 with TRBJ2-1; 8 nucleotides line up with TRBD2. CDR1 is SGHTA and CDR2 is FQGNSA in the germline V gene. This CDR3 spans 11 amino acids. Trimming cost V 3 bases and J 16 bases; bases outside gene matches: 5. The CDR3 loop reads CASSFGGDVFF. In DNA, the CDR3 is TGTGCCAGCAGCTTCGGGGGGGACGTCTTCTTC.

Comment on this clonotype: At one boundary the junction diverges from the germline segment, which might be a read error. The gene calls are TRBV7-2 and TRBJ1-6; weak D call: TRBD1 (5 bases). This CDR3 region has 13 residues. Germline CDR1 is SGHTA and CDR2 is FQGNSA. The CDR3 DNA reads as TGTGTCAGCAGCTTCATAGGGGATTCACCCCTCCACTTT. Protein: CVSSFIGDSPLHF.

There are a few counts of this clonotype. CDR3 residues: CASSFSNLAATGELFF. Here the CDR3 DNA reads TGCGCCAGCAGCTTCTCTAATCTGGCGGCCACCGGGGAGCTGTTTTTT. The V gene is TRBV5-1, the J gene TRBJ2-2; no clear D gene. V was shortened by 2 bases and J by 4 bases, with 15 bases between the two germline ends. The germline V gene has CDR1 SGHRS and CDR2 YFSETQ. The CDR3 length is 16 residues.

This clonotype was observed many times. The chain employs TRBV10-3 and TRBJ1-2; no clear D. The V gene lost 0 bases and the J gene lost 8 bases, with 19 bases spanning the gap. CDR3 length: 16 amino acids. Looked up from germline, CDR1 is ENHRY and CDR2 is SYGVKD. Here the CDR3 DNA reads TGTGCCATCAGTGAGTCCGCCCGTCGGGGAAGTAACGGCTACACCTTC. Its protein product is CAISESARRGSNGYTF.

This chain connects TRBV11-2 to TRBJ2-7; TRBD1 or TRBD2 may be the D gene (6 bases each). The CDR3 is made up of 15 amino acids. Germline V gene lookup returns CDR1 SGHAT and CDR2 FQNNGV. V dropped 1 base and J dropped 5 bases, with 15 bases sitting between them. CDR3 sequence reads: CASSLVGGRGHEQYF. The CDR3 DNA reads TGTGCCAGCAGCTTAGTCGGGGGCCGTGGGCACGAGCAGTACTTC. The full variable domain, with the rest looked up from reference TRBV11-2 and TRBJ2-7, is EAGVAQSPRYKIIEKRQSVAFWCNPISGHATLYWYQQILGQGPKLLIQFQNNGVVDDSQLPKDRFSAERLKGVDSTLKIQPAKLEDSAVYLCASSLVGGRGHEQYFGPGTRLTVT.

The table lists this clonotype with many counts. The chain combines TRBV12-3 or TRBV12-4 with TRBJ1-5; TRBD1 is a possible D gene (5 bases). Trimming stripped 6 bases from V and 3 bases from J, with 15 bases between. The length of the CDR3 is 15 residues. In DNA form, the CDR3 reads TGTGCCAGCAGCAGGGAACACGGACCCAATCAGCCCCAGCATTTT. Translation gives CASSREHGPNQPQHF.

In regard to this clonotype: The junction differs from germline at one of its ends, possibly a read error. The chain has TRBV7-2 and TRBJ2-5, with 12 bases lining up with TRBD2. The CDR3 runs 14 residues. Germline CDR1 is SGHTA and CDR2 is FQGNSA. The CDR3 region has the DNA TGTGCCAGCAGCGCCGAGCGGACTAGCGGGACCCGTTTCTTC. It specifies CASSAERTSGTRFF.

This clonotype came up many times. V usage is TRBV5-4 and J usage is TRBJ2-3; D is possibly TRBD1 (6 bases). This CDR3 is built from 15 residues. Germline lookup yields CDR1 SGHNT and CDR2 YYREEE (reference sequence). V gave up 4 bases and J gave up 0 bases, with 12 bases separating them. CDR3 in amino acids: CASSRDTTSTDTQYF. In DNA form, the CDR3 reads TGTGCCAGCAGCCGGGACACAACTAGCACAGATACGCAGTATTTT.

This clonotype came up a few times. This chain connects TRBV6-4 to TRBJ2-1, with TRBD2 matching over 8 bases. The germline V gene has CDR1 MRHNA and CDR2 SNTAGT. V trimming: 5 bases; J trimming: 0 bases; junction bases outside the gene matches: 3. This CDR3 comprises 15 residues. DNA for the CDR3: TGTGCCAGCAGTCCCGGGGGGGCCTCCTACAATGAGCAGTTCTTC. Protein: CASSPGGASYNEQFF.

This clonotype was found many times. This chain uses TRBV5-1 with TRBJ2-7; 9 positions agree with TRBD1. The V gene end was trimmed by 4 bases and the J gene end by 6 bases; junction bases not matched to a gene: 11. CDR3 length: 15 amino acids. From germline, CDR1 is SGHRS and CDR2 YFSETQ. The CDR3 loop reads CASSRSGTGSVEQYF. CDR3 DNA sequence: TGCGCCAGCAGCCGTTCCGGGACAGGGTCTGTCGAGCAGTACTTC. Full variable domain (outside the CDR3, taken from reference TRBV5-1 and TRBJ2-7): KAGVTQTPRYLIKTRGQQVTLSCSPISGHRSVSWYQQTPGQGLQFLFEYFSETQRNKGNFPGRFSGRQFSNSRSEMNVSTLELGDSALYLCASSRSGTGSVEQYFGPGTRLTVT.